The rows below give T cell receptor beta chains drawn from one sample of a study of shared clonotypes between healthy human individuals. Profiling relied on immunoSEQ multiplex PCR, and the TCRdb table lists in-frame clones only, not all of them. The sample has about 380,000 clones, 96% seen once. Material: memory CD8+ T cells sorted from blood. These receptor sequences come from a man between 25 and 39 years old in good health. CDR3s include the opening cysteine and the closing phenylalanine or tryptophan. The D gene is left open where the match is weak. Clone size is shown for a subset of rows, as once, few, many or a class of expanded clone.

>TRBJ2-3|NA|TRBV10-2|TRBD2
CASSVLAGAGTQYF
TGCGCCAGCAGTGTTCTAGCGGGTGCAGGTACGCAGTATTTT
>TRBJ2-7|NA|TRBV10-3|TRBD1
CAISKDRASYEQYF
TGTGCCATCAGTAAGGACAGGGCCTCCTACGAGCAGTACTTC
>TRBJ2-3|NA|TRBV4-1|NA
CASSLGTFGADTQYF
TGCGCCAGCAGCCTCGGGACATTCGGCGCAGATACGCAGTATTTT
>TRBJ2-7|NA|TRBV21-1|NA
CASSKSNGTSGSSYEQYF
TGTGCCAGCAGCAAATCTAATGGGACTAGCGGAAGCTCCTACGAGCAGTACTTC
>TRBJ2-1|NA|TRBV10-3|TRBD2
CAISESSGPAGEQFF
TGTGCCATCAGTGAGTCTAGCGGGCCGGCGGGTGAGCAGTTCTTC
>TRBJ2-7|NA|TRBV7-2|NA
CASSSKRRGEQYF
TGTGCCAGCAGCTCCAAGCGGAGAGGTGAGCAGTACTTC
>TRBJ2-7|NA|TRBV7-2|TRBD2
CASSPSGVTYEQYF
TGTGCCAGCAGCCCGAGCGGGGTCACCTACGAGCAGTACTTC
>TRBJ2-7|NA|TRBV11-2|TRBD1
CASSPTGGGHEQYF
TGTGCCAGCAGCCCGACAGGGGGGGGCCACGAGCAGTACTTC
>TRBJ2-3|NA|TRBV7-2|TRBD2
CASSLLAGGSTDTQYF
TGTGCCAGCAGTCTTCTAGCGGGAGGCAGCACAGATACGCAGTATTTT
>TRBJ2-1|NA|TRBV10-2|NA
CASSESTQWNNEQFF
TGCGCCAGCAGTGAGTCGACTCAGTGGAACAATGAGCAGTTCTTC
>TRBJ1-5|NA|TRBV19|TRBD1
CASSISTGRQPQHF
TGTGCCAGTAGTATCTCGACAGGGCGCCAGCCCCAGCATTTT
>TRBJ2-4|NA|TRBV7-2|NA
CASSLSGGLGNIQYF
TGTGCCAGCAGCTTAAGCGGCGGGCTAGGGAACATTCAGTACTTC
>TRBJ2-7|once|TRBV7-3|NA
CASSADGSGYEQYF
TGTGCCAGCAGCGCGGATGGTTCGGGCTACGAGCAGTACTTC
>TRBJ1-3|NA|TRBV4-2|TRBD1
CASSRGQVSGNTIYF
TGTGCCAGCAGCCGCGGACAGGTCTCTGGAAACACCATATATTTT
>TRBJ2-3|NA|TRBV5-6|TRBD2
CASSLALTSGTDTQYF
TGTGCCAGCAGCTTGGCCTTGACTAGCGGTACAGATACGCAGTATTTT
>TRBJ2-1|NA|TRBV18|TRBD2
CASSPLAGHYNEQFF
TGTGCCAGCTCACCCCTAGCGGGGCACTACAATGAGCAGTTCTTC
>TRBJ1-1|NA|TRBV5-5|TRBD1
CASSLGPFTGTANTEAFF
TGTGCCAGCAGCTTGGGGCCCTTTACCGGGACAGCGAACACTGAAGCTTTCTTT
>TRBJ2-2|NA|TRBV29-1|NA
CSVGKSVVGELFF
TGCAGCGTTGGGAAGAGTGTTGTCGGGGAGCTGTTTTTT
>TRBJ2-5|NA|TRBV29-1|NA
CSVGRIDRQTQYF
TGCAGCGTTGGTCGAATCGACAGACAGACCCAGTACTTC
>TRBJ2-5|NA|TRBV5-4|NA
CASSADLLRETQYF
TGTGCCAGCAGCGCTGACTTACTTAGGGAGACCCAGTACTTC
>TRBJ2-7|NA|TRBV28|TRBD1
CASSSDRGYHEQYF
TGTGCCAGCAGCTCGGACAGGGGGTACCACGAGCAGTACTTC
>TRBJ2-7|NA|TRBV19|TRBD1
CASREAGTGGYEQYF
TGTGCCAGCCGTGAAGCCGGGACAGGGGGCTACGAGCAGTACTTC
>TRBJ1-3|NA|TRBV9|NA
CASTSTTGSGNTIYF
TGTGCCAGCACTTCTACGACAGGCTCTGGAAACACCATATATTTT
>TRBJ2-3|NA|TRBV9|TRBD2
CASSYLAGDYGTQYF
TGTGCCAGCAGCTATTTAGCGGGAGATTACGGTACGCAGTATTTT
>TRBJ2-5|NA|TRBV7-2|NA
CASSPVRGETQYF
TGTGCCAGCAGCCCCGTGAGGGGAGAGACCCAGTACTTC
>TRBJ2-7|NA|TRBV4-1|NA
CASSQDYPTRAPGYF
TGCGCCAGCAGCCAAGATTACCCGACGAGGGCACCAGGATACTTC
>TRBJ1-3|NA|TRBV5-1|NA
CASSPGDSGNTIYF
TGCGCCAGCAGCCCCGGGGACTCTGGAAACACCATATATTTT
>TRBJ2-7|once|TRBV7-3|TRBD1
CASSTHGQDYEQYF
TGTGCCAGCAGCACCCACGGACAGGACTACGAGCAGTACTTC
>TRBJ1-3|NA|TRBV2|TRBD1
CASSAQGAVGNTIYF
TGTGCCAGCAGCGCACAGGGGGCTGTTGGAAACACCATATATTTT
>TRBJ2-5|NA|TRBV5-1|TRBD1
CASSQGGGKTQYF
TGCGCCAGCAGCCAAGGGGGCGGAAAGACCCAGTACTTC
>TRBJ1-2|NA|TRBV30|NA
CAWSLIGGVSGYTF
TGTGCCTGGAGTTTGATTGGGGGAGTGAGCGGCTACACCTTC
>TRBJ2-5|once|TRBV10-3|NA
CAISESQGFETQYF
TGTGCCATCAGTGAGTCTCAGGGGTTTGAGACCCAGTACTTC
>TRBJ2-7|NA|TRBV18|NA
CASSPRPGLGEQYF
TGTGCCAGCTCACCACGTCCAGGGCTCGGAGAGCAGTACTTC
>TRBJ2-1|once|TRBV7-3|TRBD2
CASSFGTSGEQFF
TGTGCCAGCAGCTTCGGGACTAGCGGAGAGCAGTTCTTC
>TRBJ2-6|NA|TRBV10-3|TRBD2
CAISVLAGGPRGGANVLTF
TGTGCCATCAGTGTTCTAGCGGGAGGTCCTAGGGGTGGGGCCAACGTCCTGACTTTC
>TRBJ1-5|NA|TRBV11-2|TRBD1
CASSLSTGGNQPQHF
TGTGCCAGCAGCTTAAGTACAGGGGGCAATCAGCCCCAGCATTTT
>TRBJ2-7|NA|TRBV27|TRBD1
CASSRDRGLRVQYF
TGTGCCAGCAGCCGGGACAGGGGTCTACGAGTGCAGTACTTC
>TRBJ2-5|NA|TRBV10-3|NA
CATRVDGHQETQYF
TGTGCCACCCGCGTAGACGGACACCAAGAGACCCAGTACTTC
>TRBJ2-7|NA|TRBV6-5|NA
CASSLSPDEQYF
TGTGCCAGCAGTTTGAGTCCGGACGAGCAGTACTTC